These 16 T cell receptor beta chains share one sample of origin, sequenced in a study of identifying expanded T cells in peripheral blood. Method: immunoSEQ multiplex PCR; TCRdb's copy keeps in-frame clones and lacks some. Of some 100,000 clones in the sample, less than 90% were seen once. Sequencing used blood. All receptors come from a person aged 18 to 69 in good health.

V usage is TRBV11-2 and J usage is TRBJ1-3; D possibly corresponds to TRBD1 (6 bases). Germline CDR1 and CDR2: SGHAT and FQNNGV. Trimming pared 1 base from V and 0 bases from J, leaving 10 bases between. The CDR3 extends over 16 amino acids. The CDR3 DNA reads as TGTGCCAGCAGCTTAGGGGACACCGTCTCTGGAAACACCATATATTTT. This sequence encodes CASSLGDTVSGNTIYF.

The chain uses TRBV6-6 and TRBJ2-4, with D possibly TRBD2 on 5 matching bases. Germline CDR1 and CDR2: MNHNY and SVGAGI (reference sequence). V dropped 6 bases and J dropped 1 base, with 16 bases sitting between them. The CDR3 is 16 amino acids. CDR3 sequence: CASSPTLSEAKNIQYF. The CDR3 DNA is TGTGCCAGCAGCCCTACCCTTAGCGAGGCCAAAAACATTCAGTACTTC.

The rearrangement joins TRBV5-4 to TRBJ1-2; a possible D gene is TRBD1 (6 bases). The CDR3 contains 14 residues. V gave up 2 bases and J gave up 4 bases, with 12 bases separating them. Germline loops: CDR1 SGHNT, CDR2 YYREEE (reference sequence). In DNA form, the CDR3 reads TGTGCCAGCAGCTTACAGGGAATGGTCTATGGCTACACCTTC. It is translated as CASSLQGMVYGYTF.

The V gene is TRBV2, the J gene TRBJ1-5; D may be TRBD1 (5 bases). CDR3 length equals 15 residues. Trimming shortened V by 7 bases and J by 1 base, and 14 bases separated the two germline ends. The germline gives CDR1 SNHLY, CDR2 FYNNEI. CDR3 sequence: CASNRFRDSNQPQHF. Written as DNA, the CDR3 is TGTGCCAGCAATCGATTCCGGGACAGCAATCAGCCCCAGCATTTT. The full variable domain, its missing parts supplied by reference TRBV2 and TRBJ1-5, is EPEVTQTPSHQVTQMGQEVILRCVPISNHLYFYWYRQILGQKVEFLVSFYNNEISEKSEIFDDQFSVERPDGSNFTLKIRSTKLEDSAMYFCASNRFRDSNQPQHFGDGTRLSIL.

The J gene is TRBJ2-7, the V gene TRBV6-6; TRBD2 agrees at 9 bases. The germline CDR1 and CDR2 sequences are MNHNY and SVGAGI (reference sequence). The CDR3 runs to 14 residues. V lost 8 bases to trimming and J lost 4 bases; unmatched junction nucleotides: 9. For the CDR3, the DNA is TGTGCCAGCCAGGGTAGCGGGGGTGAGTACGAGCAGTACTTC. It is translated as CASQGSGGEYEQYF.

V usage is TRBV6-5 and J usage is TRBJ2-5; perhaps TRBD1 as D (5 bases). Trimming stripped 0 bases from V and 10 bases from J, with 9 bases between. Germline CDR1 and CDR2: MNHEY and SVGAGI. The CDR3 consists of 12 residues. The CDR3 DNA reads TGTGCCAGCAGTTACTCGGAAGGGGACCAGTACTTC. Translated, it gives CASSYSEGDQYF.

This chain uses TRBV7-3 with TRBJ2-2, with 11 bases fitting TRBD2. The CDR3 has 20 amino acids. V was clipped by 2 bases and J by 2 bases; unmatched bases: 13. CDR1 SGHTA and CDR2 FQGTGA come from the germline V gene. CDR3 DNA sequence: TGTGCCAGCAGCTTACGGGCGTCTAGCGGGAGGTCCCATAACACCGGGGAGCTGTTTTTT. Translating gives CASSLRASSGRSHNTGELFF.

The chain links TRBV19 to TRBJ1-1; tentatively, D is TRBD1 (5 bases). V was trimmed by 6 bases and J by 1 base, leaving 15 bases between them. Germline CDR1 reads LNHDA; CDR2 reads SQIVND (reference sequence). This CDR3 contains 15 residues. The CDR3 DNA reads as TGTGCCAGTAGCCCACACTTCGACAGGAACACTGAAGCTTTCTTT. Its protein product is CASSPHFDRNTEAFF. Based on the CDR3 plus reference TRBV19 and TRBJ1-1, the full variable domain is DGGITQSPKYLFRKEGQNVTLSCEQNLNHDAMYWYRQDPGQGLRLIYYSQIVNDFQKGDIAEGYSVSREKKESFPLTVTSAQKNPTAFYLCASSPHFDRNTEAFFGQGTRLTVV.

V is TRBV28 and J is TRBJ2-7; a weak D match, TRBD2 (6 bases). This CDR3 spans 12 amino acids. Germline CDR1 and CDR2: MDHEN and SYDVKM. V was trimmed by 3 bases and J by 5 bases, leaving 8 bases between them. In DNA, the CDR3 is TGTGCCAGCAGTTTGCGCGGGGACGAGCAGTACTTC. Its translation: CASSLRGDEQYF. Using reference TRBV28 and TRBJ2-7 for the parts outside the CDR3, the full variable domain is DVKVTQSSRYLVKRTGEKVFLECVQDMDHENMFWYRQDPGLGLRLIYFSYDVKMKEKGDIPEGYSVSREKKERFSLILESASTNQTSMYLCASSLRGDEQYFGPGTRLTVT.

This clone turned up a few times. This chain joins TRBV6-1 and TRBJ1-2; TRBD1 matches at 9 bases. CDR1 is MNHNS and CDR2 is SASEGT in the germline V gene. V lost 7 bases to trimming and J lost 5 bases; unmatched junction nucleotides: 5. The CDR3 is 13 residues long. The chain's CDR3 is CASKSGQGYGYTF. The CDR3 bases are TGTGCCAGCAAATCGGGACAGGGATATGGCTACACCTTC.

V is TRBV5-1 and J is TRBJ1-1, with 9 bases lining up with TRBD1. Germline V gene data show CDR1 as SGHRS and CDR2 as YFSETQ. The V gene end was trimmed by 1 base and the J gene end by 1 base; junction bases not matched to a gene: 5. This CDR3 comprises 16 residues. Here the CDR3 DNA reads TGCGCCAGCAGCTTGTCCGGGACAGGGAGGAACACTGAAGCTTTCTTT. This codes for CASSLSGTGRNTEAFF.

The table lists this clone with a few counts. A junction end diverges from the germline sequence, so it may reflect a read error. V and J are TRBV4-1 and TRBJ1-5, with TRBD1 matching over 8 bases. CDR1 and CDR2 (germline): MGHRA, YSYEKL. The CDR3 loop spans 15 amino acids. CDR3 in amino acids: CASSPRTGSVQSQHF. Here the CDR3 DNA reads TGCGCCAGCAGCCCCAGGACAGGGAGCGTTCAGTCCCAGCATTTT.

This sequence joins TRBV14 and TRBJ1-2; TRBD1 aligns across 7 bases. The junction had 4 bases not matched to a gene; V was cut back by 1 base and J by 8 bases. CDR1 is SGHDN, CDR2 FVKESK, per germline. The CDR3 is 13 residues long. CDR3: CASSQVDRDGYTF. The CDR3 region has the DNA TGTGCCAGCAGCCAAGTAGACAGGGACGGCTACACCTTC.

The genes are TRBV5-1 and TRBJ2-3, with 8 bases fitting TRBD2. The junction had 2 bases not matched to a gene; V was cut back by 0 bases and J by 2 bases. Germline V gene sequence: CDR1 SGHRS, CDR2 YFSETQ. The CDR3 sequence is 15 residues long. The chain's CDR3 is CASSLVLADTDTQYF. CDR3 bases: TGCGCCAGCAGCTTGGTACTAGCGGACACAGATACGCAGTATTTT. The full variable domain, in which reference TRBV5-1 and TRBJ2-3 provide the parts outside the CDR3, is KAGVTQTPRYLIKTRGQQVTLSCSPISGHRSVSWYQQTPGQGLQFLFEYFSETQRNKGNFPGRFSGRQFSNSRSEMNVSTLELGDSALYLCASSLVLADTDTQYFGPGTRLTVL.

The rearrangement uses TRBV28 and TRBJ2-7; no definite D call. This CDR3 is built from 12 residues. Germline CDR1 MDHEN, CDR2 SYDVKM. V was cut by 8 bases and J by 4 bases, with 12 bases left in between. The CDR3 sequence: CASFKIGYEQYF. The CDR3 nucleotides are TGTGCCAGCTTTAAGATCGGGTACGAGCAGTACTTC.

The V and J genes are TRBV14 and TRBJ2-3; 10 bases map to TRBD2. In germline, CDR1 is SGHDN, CDR2 FVKESK. This CDR3 region has 16 residues. Trimming removed 4 bases from V and 2 bases from J; junction bases left unmatched: 6. The CDR3 loop reads CASSPERGGFTDTQYF. DNA of the CDR3: TGTGCCAGCAGCCCCGAGCGGGGGGGATTCACAGATACGCAGTATTTT. The full variable domain, completed using reference TRBV14 and TRBJ2-3, is EAGVTQFPSHSVIEKGQTVTLRCDPISGHDNLYWYRRVMGKEIKFLLHFVKESKQDESGMPNNRFLAERTGGTYSTLKVQPAELEDSGVYFCASSPERGGFTDTQYFGPGTRLTVL.